This TCR beta chain was captured in a study of beta chain features in type 1 diabetes. Across the study: Patients were similar to healthy donors in age and gender (as well as in cell yields). Whole-study findings and limits: For Type 1 diabetes patients, all four CD4+ subsets carried TCRB CDR3s that were moderately but significantly shorter. Patients' naive, central memory and Treg TCRB repertoires seemed closer to one another than those of healthy donors.

The CDR3 spans 14 residues. Germline V gene data show CDR1 as SGDLS and CDR2 as YYNGEE. With V trimmed by 5 bases and J by 1 base, 2 bases remained unmatched. Reverse transcription of all isolated RNA meant that expressed TCRB transcripts were sequenced. This table comes from immunoSEQ multiplex PCR, and its TCRdb copy is limited to in-frame clones, with some not included. The sample has around 260,000 clones; roughly 21% are singletons. Staining for CD45RO/CCR7/CD25/CD127/CD95/CD27 allowed sorting of CD4+ naive, central memory, regulatory and stem cell-like memory cells. This clone was seen only a few times. What it recognizes is unknown.

The chain links TRBV9 to TRBJ1-5, with 8 bases aligning to TRBD1. The clonotype comes from a woman aged 40 to 50 with type 1 diabetes. Specimen: naive CD4+ T cells from blood. DNA of the CDR3: TGTGCCAGCAGTCAGGGGGCAAGCAATCAGCCCCAGCATTTT. Translated, it gives CASSQGASNQPQHF.